The 20 T cell receptor beta chains below were found in one sample sequenced in a study of T cells expressing NK-cell markers. TCRdb reanalyzed the 5' RACE reads, giving one entry per CDR3 protein sequence and no DNA. In all, the sample yields about 460,000 distinct CDR3 sequences. What was sequenced was blood T cells: a sorted CD56 or NKG2C T cell subset, CD4+ or CD8+ T cells, or bulk PBMC T cells (not recorded which). These receptors all stem from a woman between 50 and 59 years old in good health.

The CDR3: CASRGQISSGANVLTF. The V gene is TRBV6-2 or TRBV6-3, the J gene TRBJ2-6; the TRBD1 assignment by TCRdb is unverifiable without DNA. Germline values: CDR1 MNHEY, CDR2 SVGEGT. The CDR3 totals 16 residues.

The chain links TRBV6-4 to TRBJ1-2; TCRdb selects TRBD1, and the lack of DNA leaves this call unchecked. This CDR3 comprises 16 residues. The germline V gene has CDR1 MRHNA and CDR2 SNTAGT. CDR3 amino acids: CASSPGVGNANYGYTF.

The V gene is TRBV20-1, the J gene TRBJ2-1; lacking DNA, the TRBD2 call made by TCRdb goes unchecked. CDR1 DFQATT and CDR2 SNEGSKA come from the germline V gene (reference sequence). The CDR3 has 16 residues. This CDR3 is CSARNPLAGGPHEQFF.

The chain uses TRBV15 and TRBJ2-3; TCRdb's D call of TRBD2 is untestable without DNA. The V gene's germline CDR1 is LNHNV and CDR2 YYDKDF (reference sequence). The CDR3 covers 17 residues. CDR3 protein: CATSRDGAGGPLDTQYF.

The chain recombines TRBV7-9 with TRBJ2-5; TCRdb returns TRBD2, unconfirmable since there is no DNA. This CDR3 is built from 15 residues. Germline V CDR1 and CDR2: SEHNR, FQNEAQ (reference sequence). The CDR3 region is CASSFLAGSQETQYF.

The chain combines TRBV5-1 with TRBJ2-4; TCRdb names TRBD2, which stays unverified in the absence of DNA. There are 16 residues in the CDR3. The germline V gene encodes CDR1 SGHRS and CDR2 YFSETQ. The CDR3 region is CASSLEAGVVKNIQYF.

This chain links TRBV20-1 with TRBJ2-7; the D gene TCRdb calls, TRBD1, cannot be checked with no DNA. This CDR3 has 12 amino acids. The germline V gene encodes CDR1 DFQATT and CDR2 SNEGSKA (reference sequence). The CDR3 protein is CSAIGPLREQYF.

The V gene is TRBV27, the J gene TRBJ2-1; lacking DNA, the TRBD2 call made by TCRdb goes unchecked. The CDR3 runs 16 residues. Looked up from germline, CDR1 is MNHEY and CDR2 is SMNVEV (reference sequence). The CDR3 reads CASSLSWEVGYNEQFF.

The V gene is TRBV7-9, the J gene TRBJ1-1; TCRdb picks TRBD1, but there is no DNA to check that call. In germline, CDR1 is SEHNR, CDR2 FQNEAQ (reference sequence). The CDR3 runs 14 residues. The chain's CDR3 is CASSFRAGASEAFF.

This chain links TRBV5-1 with TRBJ2-5. The CDR3 consists of 13 residues. Germline values: CDR1 SGHRS, CDR2 YFSETQ. CDR3 loop: CASSLEDLETQYF.

V and J are TRBV6-2 or TRBV6-3 and TRBJ2-3; there is no DNA to check the TCRdb D call of TRBD2. The CDR3 extends over 16 amino acids. Per germline, CDR1 MNHEY and CDR2 SVGEGT. Here the CDR3 reads CASSRWGLAGVDTQYF.

The chain carries TRBV28 and TRBJ2-5; the D call of TRBD2 rests on TCRdb alone, since no DNA is present to check it. Germline-derived CDR1 and CDR2 are MDHEN and SYDVKM. This CDR3 contains 17 residues. This CDR3 is CASSTPLAGGHQETQYF.

V is TRBV6-5 and J is TRBJ2-2; as DNA is missing, the TRBD1 call by TCRdb cannot be tested. Germline CDR1 is MNHEY and CDR2 is SVGAGI. This CDR3 region has 17 residues. The CDR3: CASSPLPGQANTGELFF.

The chain is built from TRBV3-1 and TRBJ2-1; TCRdb outputs TRBD2, but without DNA this stays unchecked. CDR1 is LGHDT, CDR2 YNNKEL, per germline (reference sequence). CDR3 length: 15 amino acids. The CDR3 protein is CASSQPLGLAREQFF.

CDR3 loop: CASSQRQLHYEQYF. The rearrangement uses TRBV3-1 and TRBJ2-7; the D gene TCRdb calls, TRBD1, cannot be checked with no DNA. There are 14 residues in the CDR3. Per the germline V gene, CDR1 is LGHDT and CDR2 is YNNKEL (reference sequence).

This chain joins TRBV12-3 or TRBV12-4 and TRBJ1-5; without DNA, the TCRdb call of TRBD1 cannot be checked. The CDR3 is made up of 15 amino acids. The CDR3 region is CASSSPGQHNQPQHF.

The chain carries TRBV7-9 and TRBJ1-5. The CDR3 runs 13 residues. Germline V gene lookup returns CDR1 SEHNR and CDR2 FQNEAQ (reference sequence). The CDR3 spells CASSDESVLAQHF.

J is TRBJ1-2 and V is TRBV12-3 or TRBV12-4. The CDR3 has 15 amino acids. The CDR3 reads CASSLGRATNYGYTF.

The V call is TRBV5-1, the J call TRBJ2-3; absent DNA, TCRdb's TRBD2 call cannot be checked. Germline V gene lookup returns CDR1 SGHRS and CDR2 YFSETQ. The length of the CDR3 is 18 residues. CDR3 protein: CASSLGPLGSGGTDTQYF. Filled out from reference TRBV5-1 and TRBJ2-3, the complete variable domain reads KAGVTQTPRYLIKTRGQQVTLSCSPISGHRSVSWYQQTPGQGLQFLFEYFSETQRNKGNFPGRFSGRQFSNSRSEMNVSTLELGDSALYLCASSLGPLGSGGTDTQYFGPGTRLTVL.

The chain is built from TRBV5-1 and TRBJ2-7; TCRdb selects TRBD1, and the lack of DNA leaves this call unchecked. The CDR3 extends over 15 amino acids. Per germline, CDR1 SGHRS and CDR2 YFSETQ. CDR3 amino acids: CASSPDRGRSYEQYF.